The clone carrying this T cell receptor (beta chain) was seen a single time. The entry originates in a study of blood T cell repertoires in COVID-19. Background on the study: Samples came from the United States, Italy and Spain, spanning acute and convalescent COVID-19. PBMCs, B-cell-depleted T cells, or T cells were the source of the cDNA or gDNA that made up the material.

In the study's own analysis: Cell counts per sample came from amplifying reference gene primers. The table came from immunoSEQ multiplex PCR; TCRdb's copy has only in-frame clones and leaves some out. V, J and clone size were drawn from that table, and D and trimming were deduced from the DNA. The table records some 69,000 clones, roughly 79% of them present only once. Sequences were obtained from peripheral blood. The receptor's source is a woman in her 70s with acute or convalescent COVID-19.

The DNA for the CDR3 is TGTGCCAGCAGAGGGGAGGTCACTGAAGCTTTCTTT. This translates into CASRGEVTEAFF. The chain recombines TRBV2 with TRBJ1-1, with D possibly matching TRBD1 (5 bases). The CDR3 consists of 12 residues. Trimming removed 6 bases at V and 4 bases at J, with 9 bases between. CDR1 and CDR2 from the germline V gene are SNHLY and FYNNEI.